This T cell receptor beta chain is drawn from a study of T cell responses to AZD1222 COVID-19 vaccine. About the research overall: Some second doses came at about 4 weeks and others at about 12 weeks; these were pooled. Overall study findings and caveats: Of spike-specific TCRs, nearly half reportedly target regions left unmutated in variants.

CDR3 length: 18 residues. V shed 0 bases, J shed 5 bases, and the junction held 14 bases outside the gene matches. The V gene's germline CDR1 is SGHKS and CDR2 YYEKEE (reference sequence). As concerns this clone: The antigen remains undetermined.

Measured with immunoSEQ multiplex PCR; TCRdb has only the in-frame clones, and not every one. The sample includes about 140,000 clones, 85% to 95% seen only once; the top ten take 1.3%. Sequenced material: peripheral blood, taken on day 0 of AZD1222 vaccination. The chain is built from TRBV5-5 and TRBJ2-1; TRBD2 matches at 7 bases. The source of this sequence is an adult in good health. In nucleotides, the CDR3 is TGTGCCAGCAGCTTGGACCTACTAGCGCAAACCTTCAACAATGAGCAGTTCTTC. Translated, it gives CASSLDLLAQTFNNEQFF.